The present T cell receptor (beta chain) was sequenced within a study of post-analysis software for immune sequencing data. Overall study: Clinical courses comprised relapsing-remitting, secondary progressive and progressive-relapsing multiple sclerosis.

CDR1 is MGHRA and CDR2 is YSYEKL in the germline V gene. J was trimmed by 7 bases and V by 1 base; bases with no gene match: 12. The CDR3 is 16 residues long. This clonotype was recorded a few times. The target antigen is unknown. Incorporated into the TCR beta cDNA libraries were unique molecular identifiers, which served to reduce PCR and sequencing biases. Researchers reported roughly 0.5 million cDNA molecules coming from about 0.98 to 11 million T cells. TCRdb reprocessed the PCR reads via MiXCR and lists one record per CDR3 protein. This table has approximately 460,000 distinct CDR3 sequences, roughly 45% appearing once. Whole-study findings and limits: Among multiple sclerosis patients, normalized Chao1 diversity was significantly below that of controls. Same-batch samples co-clustered strongly by F measure. Controls had lower frequencies than patients of 4 or 5 TRBV segments, which included TRBV5-6, TRBV5-1 and TRBV20-1.

Sample: blood. The rearrangement uses TRBV4-1 and TRBJ2-7; 8 positions agree with TRBD2. The origin of this receptor is a girl between 10 and 17 years old with multiple sclerosis. As DNA, the CDR3 is TGCGCCAGCAGCCAAGCAGGACGGGAGGGCCGAAGGGAGCAGTACTTC. Translation gives CASSQAGREGRREQYF.